One sample yielded the 20 T cell receptor beta chains listed below, sequenced in a study of blood T cell repertoires in COVID-19. Generated by immunoSEQ multiplex PCR, the TCRdb table keeps only in-frame clones and is missing some. Of tens of thousands of clones in the sample, 80% to 85% were seen once. The specimen was peripheral blood. The source is a middle-aged man with acute or convalescent COVID-19.

V is TRBV28 and J is TRBJ1-6, with D possibly being TRBD1 (6 bases). Germline loops: CDR1 MDHEN, CDR2 SYDVKM. The CDR3 sequence is 14 residues long. V was pared by 6 bases and J by 4 bases, with 10 bases between. The CDR3, as DNA: TGTGCCAGCAGCCCGGACAGTTATAATTCACCCCTCCACTTT. This sequence encodes CASSPDSYNSPLHF.

The chain recombines TRBV19 with TRBJ1-6, with D possibly TRBD1 on 5 matching bases. The CDR3 loop spans 12 amino acids. Germline CDR1 LNHDA, CDR2 SQIVND (reference sequence). V was pared by 11 bases and J by 6 bases, with 11 bases between. The CDR3 region has the DNA TGTGCCTCGAAAAGGGGTAATTCACCCCTCCACTTT. Its translation is CASKRGNSPLHF.

The CDR3 DNA is TGTGCCACGGGGAGACGACAGGGAAGTATTAACTATGGCTACACCTTC. Its translation is CATGRRQGSINYGYTF. The chain employs TRBV19 and TRBJ1-2; 7 bases line up with TRBD1. With V trimmed by 10 bases and J by 1 base, 15 bases remained unmatched. Germline assignment: CDR1 LNHDA and CDR2 SQIVND (reference sequence). The CDR3 runs to 16 residues.

The chain has TRBV7-9 and TRBJ1-3; 9 positions match TRBD1. In germline, CDR1 is SEHNR, CDR2 FQNEAQ (reference sequence). Trimming removed 2 bases from V and 4 bases from J; junction bases left unmatched: 9. The CDR3 runs to 17 residues. CDR3: CASSLLRTGVGGNTIYF. In DNA, the CDR3 is TGTGCCAGCAGCTTACTCCGGACAGGGGTCGGCGGAAACACCATATATTTT.

The gene calls are TRBV5-1 and TRBJ2-1; no reliable D call. The CDR3 runs to 14 residues. V gave up 4 bases and J gave up 4 bases, with 12 bases separating them. CDR1 and CDR2 (germline): SGHRS, YFSETQ. The CDR3 bases are TGCGCCAGCAGCCTTACTGGTCAATACAATGAGCAGTTCTTC. As protein: CASSLTGQYNEQFF. The full variable domain, its missing parts supplied by reference TRBV5-1 and TRBJ2-1, is KAGVTQTPRYLIKTRGQQVTLSCSPISGHRSVSWYQQTPGQGLQFLFEYFSETQRNKGNFPGRFSGRQFSNSRSEMNVSTLELGDSALYLCASSLTGQYNEQFFGPGTRLTVL.

This rearrangement joins TRBV7-5 to TRBJ2-7; TRBD1 was called by the table and not checked on the DNA. TRBV7-5 is a listed pseudogene. The CDR3 is made up of 16 amino acids. DNA for the CDR3: TGTGCCAGAAGCTCCCCCCCCCTGGACAGCTCCTACGAGCAGTACTTC. It translates to CARSSPPLDSSYEQYF.

This chain connects TRBV21-1 to TRBJ2-7; TRBD2 is taken as the D call from the table, unchecked against the DNA. TRBV21-1 is recorded as a pseudogene. The CDR3 runs to 16 residues. The CDR3 region is CAIYRDLAGVFYEQYF. As DNA, the CDR3 is TGTGCCATCTACCGTGACTTAGCGGGAGTGTTCTACGAGCAGTACTTC.

This clone was detected only a few times. The chain carries TRBV4-1 and TRBJ1-1, with 7 bases aligning to TRBD1. After removal of 0 bases from V and 5 bases from J, the junction contained 6 bases not matched to a gene. CDR1 is MGHRA, CDR2 YSYEKL, per germline. This CDR3 region has 15 residues. CDR3 in amino acids: CASSQDRGGQTEAFF. CDR3 sequence (DNA): TGCGCCAGCAGCCAAGATAGAGGGGGCCAGACTGAAGCTTTCTTT.

The chain employs TRBV28 and TRBJ2-7, with a tentative D call TRBD2 (6 bases). The CDR3 length is 14 residues. Germline V CDR1 and CDR2: MDHEN, SYDVKM. V was clipped by 6 bases and J by 1 base, with 13 bases between them. CDR3 in amino acids: CASRSAGSSYEQYF. In DNA form, the CDR3 reads TGTGCCAGCAGGTCCGCGGGGAGTTCCTACGAGCAGTACTTC. Full variable domain (rest looked up from reference TRBV28 and TRBJ2-7): DVKVTQSSRYLVKRTGEKVFLECVQDMDHENMFWYRQDPGLGLRLIYFSYDVKMKEKGDIPEGYSVSREKKERFSLILESASTNQTSMYLCASRSAGSSYEQYFGPGTRLTVT.

The rearrangement links TRBV19 to TRBJ2-1; 9 bases map to TRBD2. V lost 5 bases, J lost 5 bases, and 10 bases stayed unmatched. The germline V gene encodes CDR1 LNHDA and CDR2 SQIVND (reference sequence). The CDR3 spans 16 residues. In DNA, the CDR3 is TGTGCCAGTAGTGCCCGCTGGCGGGAGGGTCACAATGAGCAGTTCTTC. Its translation: CASSARWREGHNEQFF.

This clone was recorded once. The chain combines TRBV18 with TRBJ1-2; 7 bases fit TRBD1. Per germline, CDR1 KGHSH and CDR2 LQKENI. CDR3 size: 14 residues. V shed 6 bases, J shed 4 bases, and the junction held 8 bases outside the gene matches. In nucleotides, the CDR3 is TGTGCCAGCTCGCCGAGGGGGCAGGGCTATGGCTACACCTTC. Protein product: CASSPRGQGYGYTF.

V usage is TRBV2 and J usage is TRBJ2-1; 8 nucleotides agree with TRBD2. CDR3 length: 15 amino acids. The germline gives CDR1 SNHLY, CDR2 FYNNEI. The V segment lost 6 bases and the J segment 2 bases; nucleotides outside the gene matches: 6. DNA for the CDR3: TGTGCCAGCAGCGTAACTAGCGGAGCCTACAATGAGCAGTTCTTC. The encoded protein is CASSVTSGAYNEQFF.

The J gene is TRBJ2-1, the V gene TRBV19, with 9 bases lining up with TRBD1. CDR3 length equals 15 residues. V dropped 6 bases and J dropped 4; count of bases not matched to a gene: 7. Germline V gene lookup returns CDR1 LNHDA and CDR2 SQIVND (reference sequence). The DNA of the CDR3 is TGTGCCAGTAGCGGCCGGGACAGGGTTTACAATGAGCAGTTCTTC. Its protein is CASSGRDRVYNEQFF.

J is TRBJ2-1 and V is TRBV11-2; a possible D gene is TRBD1 (6 bases). The germline V and J ends were trimmed by 6 bases and 2 bases, with 14 bases remaining between them. Germline lookup yields CDR1 SGHAT and CDR2 FQNNGV. The CDR3 is made up of 15 amino acids. CDR3 sequence: CASSFQQGTYNEQFF. Here the CDR3 DNA reads TGTGCCAGCAGTTTCCAACAGGGAACCTACAATGAGCAGTTCTTC. Based on the CDR3 plus reference TRBV11-2 and TRBJ2-1, the full variable domain is EAGVAQSPRYKIIEKRQSVAFWCNPISGHATLYWYQQILGQGPKLLIQFQNNGVVDDSQLPKDRFSAERLKGVDSTLKIQPAKLEDSAVYLCASSFQQGTYNEQFFGPGTRLTVL.

This sequence joins TRBV5-1 and TRBJ1-2, with TRBD1 as a possible D gene (6 bases). The V gene's germline CDR1 is SGHRS and CDR2 YFSETQ. The CDR3 runs 14 residues. Trimming stripped 0 bases from V and 8 bases from J, with 14 bases between. For the CDR3, the DNA is TGCGCCAGCAGCTTGGAGGGGGTGGTCGAAGGCTACACCTTC. This encodes CASSLEGVVEGYTF.

The rearrangement links TRBV28 to TRBJ1-2, with unresolved D. Germline V gene data show CDR1 as MDHEN and CDR2 as SYDVKM. V shed 7 bases and J shed 4 bases, with 13 bases lying between them. The CDR3 has 13 amino acids. CDR3 sequence (DNA): TGTGCCAGCATTCCTATGCGGGGCTATGGCTACACCTTC. Translating it yields CASIPMRGYGYTF.

This chain joins TRBV19 and TRBJ1-4, with 10 bases fitting TRBD1. The CDR3 extends over 16 amino acids. Germline V gene sequence: CDR1 LNHDA, CDR2 SQIVND (reference sequence). The V and J ends lost 5 bases and 1 base, in that order; junction bases with no gene match: 4. The CDR3 here is CASSPGQGLTNEKLFF. CDR3 DNA: TGTGCCAGTAGTCCGGGACAGGGGTTAACTAATGAAAAACTGTTTTTT.

The V and J genes are TRBV4-2 and TRBJ2-7; 11 bases are shared with TRBD2. This CDR3 spans 17 amino acids. Germline assignment: CDR1 LGHNA and CDR2 YNFKEQ. V gave up 0 bases and J gave up 2 bases; unmatched junction bases: 6. The chain's CDR3 is CASSQELAGVLAYEQYF. The DNA for the CDR3 is TGTGCCAGCAGCCAAGAACTAGCGGGGGTACTAGCCTACGAGCAGTACTTC.

The chain carries TRBV7-8 and TRBJ2-1, with 8 bases lining up with TRBD2. The CDR3 totals 13 residues. Germline-derived CDR1 and CDR2 are SGHVS and FQNEAQ. Trimming removed 5 bases from V and 6 bases from J; junction bases left unmatched: 3. The CDR3 loop is CASSPSGSNEQFF. CDR3 coding DNA: TGTGCCAGCAGCCCCAGCGGGAGCAATGAGCAGTTCTTC. The whole variable domain, filled in from reference TRBV7-8 and TRBJ2-1, reads GAGVSQSPRYKVAKRGQDVALRCDPISGHVSLFWYQQALGQGPEFLTYFQNEAQLDKSGLPSDRFFAERPEGSVSTLKIQRTQQEDSAVYLCASSPSGSNEQFFGPGTRLTVL.

The chain is built from TRBV18 and TRBJ2-7, with D perhaps matching TRBD2 (6 bases). Germline V CDR1 and CDR2: KGHSH, LQKENI. This CDR3 has 11 amino acids. Trimming shortened V by 5 bases and J by 6 bases, and 8 bases separated the two germline ends. CDR3 DNA: TGTGCCAGCTCATGGGAGGCCGAGCAGTACTTC. This codes for CASSWEAEQYF.